What follows are 10 T cell receptor beta chains derived from one specimen sequenced in a study of T cell changes during pregnancy in multiple sclerosis. The repertoire was sequenced with immunoSEQ multiplex PCR; TCRdb's copy has only in-frame clones and lacks some. The sample yields 85,000 to 100,000 clones, about 93% seen once. The sequencing here drew on peripheral blood, taken after pregnancy. All receptors derive from a female donor with multiple sclerosis, enrolled in a pregnancy study.

CDR3 coding DNA: TGTGCCAGCAGTTTACAGGGCCCCTACGAGCAGTACTTC. It translates to CASSLQGPYEQYF. This rearrangement joins TRBV6-1 to TRBJ2-7, with D perhaps matching TRBD1 (6 bases). The ends were cut back, 5 bases at V and 2 bases at J, with 10 bases in the middle. This CDR3 is built from 13 residues. Germline assignment: CDR1 MNHNS and CDR2 SASEGT.

The chain recombines TRBV9 with TRBJ2-3; 8 positions match TRBD2. Germline-derived CDR1 and CDR2 are SGDLS and YYNGEE. The CDR3 length is 16 residues. Trimming took 0 bases from V and 3 from J; bases not matched to a gene: 6. The CDR3, as DNA: TGTGCCAGCAGCGTAGGCTCTAGCGGGCGAACAGATACGCAGTATTTT. Translation gives CASSVGSSGRTDTQYF.

The chain combines TRBV7-2 with TRBJ2-1, with D perhaps matching TRBD1 (5 bases). Germline values: CDR1 SGHTA, CDR2 FQGNSA. Trimming took 8 bases from V and 5 from J, leaving 16 bases between them. CDR3 length: 14 amino acids. This CDR3 is CASRDRPLDNEQFF. The CDR3 DNA is TGTGCCAGCCGAGACAGACCTTTGGACAATGAGCAGTTCTTC.

The chain joins TRBV28 to TRBJ1-2, with 8 bases aligning to TRBD1. Per germline, CDR1 MDHEN and CDR2 SYDVKM. This CDR3 spans 15 amino acids. Losses at the gene ends were 6 bases for V and 4 bases for J; bases not matched to a gene: 10. This chain's CDR3 is CASRPDRGRFYGYTF. CDR3 nucleotide sequence: TGTGCCAGCAGACCAGACAGGGGCCGTTTCTATGGCTACACCTTC.

The chain is built from TRBV18 and TRBJ2-2, with D perhaps TRBD1 (6 bases). CDR3 length: 14 residues. The V gene lost 3 bases and the J gene lost 7 bases, with 12 bases spanning the gap. In germline, CDR1 is KGHSH, CDR2 LQKENI. The DNA of the CDR3 is TGTGCCAGCTCACCTTCGGACAGCCGCGGGGAGCTGTTTTTT. Translating gives CASSPSDSRGELFF. The full variable domain, its missing parts supplied by reference TRBV18 and TRBJ2-2, is NAGVMQNPRHLVRRRGQEARLRCSPMKGHSHVYWYRQLPEEGLKFMVYLQKENIIDESGMPKERFSAEFPKEGPSILRIQQVVRGDSAAYFCASSPSDSRGELFFGEGSRLTVL.

V usage is TRBV28 and J usage is TRBJ2-2; the match to TRBD2 covers 7 bases. Germline V gene sequence: CDR1 MDHEN, CDR2 SYDVKM. The CDR3 consists of 15 residues. V lost 1 base to trimming and J lost 5 bases; unmatched junction nucleotides: 4. In nucleotides, the CDR3 is TGTGCCAGCAGTTTATTTCGGGGAGGGACCGGGGAGCTGTTTTTT. Residues: CASSLFRGGTGELFF.

This clone has ten or more counts. J is TRBJ1-2 and V is TRBV11-2; no clear D. The CDR3 length is 12 residues. With 6 bases removed from V and 2 bases from J, the gap between germline ends came to 7 bases. Germline V gives CDR1 SGHAT, CDR2 FQNNGV. The CDR3, as DNA: TGTGCCAGCAGTTCGGGGAACTATGGCTACACCTTC. Its protein is CASSSGNYGYTF.

This sequence joins TRBV29-1 and TRBJ2-7; weak D call: TRBD1 (6 bases). V was shortened by 4 bases and J by 1 base, with 17 bases between the two germline ends. In germline, CDR1 is SQVTM, CDR2 ANQGSEA. CDR3 length: 15 residues. CDR3 sequence reads: CSVGQGIWKSYEQYF. In nucleotides, the CDR3 is TGCAGCGTTGGGCAGGGGATCTGGAAATCCTACGAGCAGTACTTC.

This chain uses TRBV10-1 with TRBJ1-4; D is unclear. The V end was cut by 2 bases, the J end by 3 bases, with 13 bases between. Germline loops: CDR1 WNHNN, CDR2 SYGVQD (reference sequence). The CDR3 is 16 amino acids. The CDR3 region is CASSEGFTAPNEKLFF. In DNA, the CDR3 is TGCGCCAGCAGTGAGGGCTTTACAGCTCCTAATGAAAAACTGTTTTTT.

CDR3 nucleotides: TGTGCCAGCAGTATAACAGGGGGAACTGAAGCTTTCTTT. This codes for CASSITGGTEAFF. This chain joins TRBV25-1 and TRBJ1-1; 8 bases are shared with TRBD1. Germline V lookup: CDR1 MGHDK, CDR2 SYGVNS. The CDR3 contains 13 residues. After removal of 5 bases from V and 5 bases from J, the junction contained 4 bases not matched to a gene.